A single sample is the source of the 8 T cell receptor beta chains below, sequenced in a study of blood T cell repertoires in COVID-19 (dated by TCRdb to the early 2020s). The library was obtained by the immunoSEQ multiplex PCR assay. TCRdb mirrors the immuneACCESS table, restricted to in-frame sequences. Some clones are absent from its copies; in checked studies, under half trace to an unresolved V gene, and the reason for the others is unknown. The table for this sample lists roughly 29,000 clones; over 70% of them were counted only once. Roughly 15% of the sample comes from the top ten. The sequenced material came from peripheral blood. The receptors shown here come from a woman aged 55-75 years with acute or convalescent COVID-19.

This chain connects TRBV7-8 to TRBJ2-2; D is possibly TRBD1 (6 bases). CDR1 is SGHVS, CDR2 FQNEAQ, per germline. This CDR3 is built from 15 residues. With 0 bases removed from V and 5 bases from J, the gap between germline ends came to 10 bases. CDR3 residues: CASSLAVQGTGELFF. The CDR3 bases are TGTGCCAGCAGCTTAGCAGTACAGGGTACCGGGGAGCTGTTTTTT.

The chain's CDR3 is CASSLSRTGGGYGYTF. The CDR3, as DNA: TGTGCCAGCAGTCTCTCTCGGACAGGGGGCGGCTATGGCTACACCTTC. V gene TRBV28 combines with J gene TRBJ1-2, with 11 positions matching TRBD1. In germline, CDR1 is MDHEN, CDR2 SYDVKM. V trimming: 5 bases; J trimming: 4 bases; junction bases outside the gene matches: 9. The CDR3 is 16 amino acids.

This clone was seen a single time. V usage is TRBV14 and J usage is TRBJ2-2; 7 bases agree with TRBD1. The trim removed 5 bases at V and 1 base at J, leaving 7 bases unmatched. The CDR3 runs 16 residues. Germline CDR1 and CDR2: SGHDN and FVKESK. CDR3 coding DNA: TGTGCCAGCAGCTCGCTGACAGGGAGGAACACCGGGGAGCTGTTTTTT. Its translation: CASSSLTGRNTGELFF.

The chain is built from TRBV3-1 (or the pseudogene TRBV3-2) and TRBJ1-1; 8 nucleotides match TRBD1. This CDR3 spans 14 amino acids. Germline assignment: CDR1 LGHDT and CDR2 YNNKEL (reference sequence). Losses at the gene ends were 4 bases for V and 3 bases for J; bases not matched to a gene: 4. The CDR3 sequence is CASSPRGQYTEAFF. CDR3 DNA sequence: TGTGCCAGCAGCCCCAGGGGGCAGTACACTGAAGCTTTCTTT.

J is TRBJ1-2 and V is TRBV6-5, with 9 bases lining up with TRBD1. V was clipped by 6 bases and J by 8 bases; unmatched bases: 10. Germline V gives CDR1 MNHEY, CDR2 SVGAGI. The CDR3 totals 14 residues. CDR3 bases: TGTGCCAGCAGCCCCGGGACAGGGCTTGGGGGCTACACCTTC. Its protein product is CASSPGTGLGGYTF.

This chain uses TRBV19 with TRBJ1-6; 11 bases are shared with TRBD1. V lost 1 base to trimming and J lost 9 bases; unmatched junction nucleotides: 5. Germline-derived CDR1 and CDR2 are LNHDA and SQIVND (reference sequence). This CDR3 contains 16 residues. Here the CDR3 DNA reads TGTGCCAGTAGTATAGTAAGGACAGGGGGCTCTTCACCCCTCCACTTT. Translation gives CASSIVRTGGSSPLHF.

This clone has just a few counts. J is TRBJ2-7 and V is TRBV6-1, with D unresolved. V gave up 2 bases and J gave up 3 bases, with 11 bases separating them. CDR3 size: 14 residues. Germline loops: CDR1 MNHNS, CDR2 SASEGT. The CDR3 DNA is TGTGCCAGCAGTGAACCGACTTTGGGCTACGAGCAGTACTTC. Translation gives CASSEPTLGYEQYF.

The chain carries TRBV5-1 and TRBJ1-1, with 7 bases matching TRBD1. The CDR3 is 13 residues long. Germline trimming cut 0 bases from V and 11 bases from J; bases unmatched to any gene: 7. The germline V gene encodes CDR1 SGHRS and CDR2 YFSETQ. CDR3 protein: CASSLGDSPRAFF. The CDR3 nucleotides are TGCGCCAGCAGCTTGGGGGACAGCCCGAGGGCTTTCTTT.